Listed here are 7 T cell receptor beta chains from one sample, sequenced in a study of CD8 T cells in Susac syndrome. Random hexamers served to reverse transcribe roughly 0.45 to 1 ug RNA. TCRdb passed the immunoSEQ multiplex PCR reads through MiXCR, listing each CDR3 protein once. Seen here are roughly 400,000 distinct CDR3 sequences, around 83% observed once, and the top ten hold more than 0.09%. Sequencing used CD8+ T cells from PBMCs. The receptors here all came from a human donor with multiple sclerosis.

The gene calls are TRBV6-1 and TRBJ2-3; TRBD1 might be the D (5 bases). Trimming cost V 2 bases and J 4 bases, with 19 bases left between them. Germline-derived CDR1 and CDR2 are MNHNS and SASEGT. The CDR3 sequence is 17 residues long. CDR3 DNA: TGTGCCAGCAGTGAAATCGAGCCAGGGTTCCCCCCAGATACGCAGTATTTT. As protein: CASSEIEPGFPPDTQYF.

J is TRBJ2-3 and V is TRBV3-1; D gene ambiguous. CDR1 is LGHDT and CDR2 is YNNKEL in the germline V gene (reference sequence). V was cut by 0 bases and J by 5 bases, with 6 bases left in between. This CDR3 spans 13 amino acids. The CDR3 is CASSQESVDTQYF. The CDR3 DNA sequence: TGTGCCAGCAGCCAAGAGAGCGTAGATACGCAGTATTTT.

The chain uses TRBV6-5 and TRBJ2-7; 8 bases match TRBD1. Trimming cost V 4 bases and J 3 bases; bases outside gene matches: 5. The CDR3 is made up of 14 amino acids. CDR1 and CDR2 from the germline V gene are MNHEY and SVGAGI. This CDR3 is CASSSGGAIYEQYF. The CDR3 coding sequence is TGTGCCAGCAGTTCAGGGGGCGCCATCTACGAGCAGTACTTC.

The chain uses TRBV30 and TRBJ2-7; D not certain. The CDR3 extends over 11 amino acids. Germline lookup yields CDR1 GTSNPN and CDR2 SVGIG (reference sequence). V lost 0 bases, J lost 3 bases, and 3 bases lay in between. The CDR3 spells CAWSVSYEQYF. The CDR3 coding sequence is TGTGCCTGGAGTGTTAGCTACGAGCAGTACTTC.

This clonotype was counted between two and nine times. CDR3 nucleotide sequence: TGTGCCAGCAGCGCGAGTGGGGTCTTCTACGAGCAGTACTTC. Translated, it gives CASSASGVFYEQYF. The chain employs TRBV11-1 and TRBJ2-7, with D unclear. The CDR3 loop spans 14 amino acids. Trimming stripped 5 bases from V and 3 bases from J, with 14 bases between. Germline V gene sequence: CDR1 SGHAT, CDR2 FQDESV (reference sequence).

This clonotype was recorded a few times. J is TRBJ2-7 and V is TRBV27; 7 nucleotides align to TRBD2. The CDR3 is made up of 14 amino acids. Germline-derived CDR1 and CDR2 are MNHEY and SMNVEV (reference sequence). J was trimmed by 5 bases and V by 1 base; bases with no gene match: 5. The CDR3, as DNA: TGTGCCAGCAGTTTATTAGGGACTATCCACGAGCAGTACTTC. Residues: CASSLLGTIHEQYF.

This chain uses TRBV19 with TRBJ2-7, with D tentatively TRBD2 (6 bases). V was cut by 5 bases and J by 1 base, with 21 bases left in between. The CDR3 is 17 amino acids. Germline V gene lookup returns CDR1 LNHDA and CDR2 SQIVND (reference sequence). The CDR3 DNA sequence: TGTGCCAGTAGTTTCCCGCCCGGGGGTGAGGGATCCTACGAGCAGTACTTC. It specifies CASSFPPGGEGSYEQYF.